This passage covers 6 T cell receptor beta chains from one sample sequenced in a study of beta chain features in type 1 diabetes. Expressed TCRB transcripts were sequenced because the isolated RNA had all been reverse transcribed beforehand. Clones were read by immunoSEQ multiplex PCR, and TCRdb kept only the in-frame ones, dropping some. Among about 150,000 clones listed, under 13% were seen once. Overall study results and limits: Significant though moderate, a shortening of TCRB CDR3s appeared in all four CD4+ subsets of Type 1 diabetes patients.

Antigens for these TCRs are unknown. Sequencing was done on a sample of central memory CD4+ T cells from blood. The receptors here all came from a man aged 25-40 years with type 1 diabetes.

The rearrangement joins TRBV21-1 to TRBJ2-7; the D call TRBD1 from the table was never checked on the DNA. TRBV21-1 is reported as a pseudogene. CDR3 size: 14 residues. CDR3 protein: CASRPRESSYEQYF. In nucleotides, the CDR3 is TGTGCCAGCAGACCCAGGGAAAGCTCCTACGAGCAGTACTTC.

This rearrangement joins TRBV28 to TRBJ1-3; tentative D call: TRBD1 (6 bases). The V end was cut by 6 bases, the J end by 0 bases, with 18 bases between. The CDR3 sequence is 17 residues long. Germline lookup yields CDR1 MDHEN and CDR2 SYDVKM. DNA of the CDR3: TGTGCCAGCAGGAGAGTACAGGGTGCCCTCTCTGGAAACACCATATATTTT. Its protein is CASRRVQGALSGNTIYF.

This clone was seen more than once but under ten times. The chain carries TRBV5-4 and TRBJ1-2; D is possibly TRBD1 (6 bases). The CDR3 is 13 residues long. Germline CDR1 and CDR2: SGHNT and YYREEE (reference sequence). The germline V and J ends were trimmed by 4 bases and 2 bases, with 9 bases remaining between them. The CDR3 DNA sequence: TGTGCCAGCAGCCTAAGGGGGAACTATGGCTACACCTTC. Translating gives CASSLRGNYGYTF.

The chain employs TRBV13 and TRBJ2-7, with TRBD1 as a possible D gene (5 bases). The germline V and J ends were trimmed by 5 bases and 10 bases, with 12 bases remaining between them. The CDR3 contains 11 residues. The germline V gene encodes CDR1 PRHDT and CDR2 FYEKMQ (reference sequence). The CDR3 loop reads CASSRDSRQYF. In DNA, the CDR3 is TGTGCCAGCAGCCGCGACAGCCGCCAGTACTTC.

This clone was detected a few times. V gene TRBV28 combines with J gene TRBJ2-7, with TRBD1 matching over 9 bases. J lost 3 bases, V lost 6 bases, and 6 bases had no gene match. CDR1 MDHEN and CDR2 SYDVKM come from the germline V gene. This CDR3 comprises 14 residues. The CDR3 bases are TGTGCCAGCAGCCACTTGGGACAGGGCTACGAGCAGTACTTC. Protein product: CASSHLGQGYEQYF.

This clone was counted a few times. J is TRBJ2-5 and V is TRBV9; 8 nucleotides match TRBD2. The trim removed 3 bases at V and 5 bases at J, leaving 12 bases unmatched. Germline values: CDR1 SGDLS, CDR2 YYNGEE. This CDR3 contains 16 residues. This CDR3 is CASSEKSGSFSETQYF. As DNA, the CDR3 is TGTGCCAGCAGCGAAAAAAGCGGGAGTTTTTCGGAGACCCAGTACTTC.